The clone carrying this T cell receptor beta chain is large (0.1 to 1%) by share. The CDR3 contains 15 residues. V was clipped by 1 base and J by 5 bases, with 14 bases between them. The germline CDR1 and CDR2 sequences are WNHNN and SYGVQD (reference sequence). These data are taken from a study of OX40 agonist ivuxolimab in advanced cancers. About the study: Patients got intravenous ivuxolimab at 0.01 to 10 mg/kg every 2 weeks.

Anyone with autoimmune disease history or systemic immunosuppression was excluded. Sampling of blood occurred at baseline, cycle 4 day 1, and cycle 7 day 1. Only in-frame clones appear in the TCRdb table, and some are missing; sequencing was by immunoSEQ multiplex PCR. The table records tens of thousands of clones, around 90% of them present only once. Material: CD4+ or CD8+ T cells sorted from blood, obtained in a trial of the OX40 agonist ivuxolimab. The V call is TRBV10-1, the J call TRBJ2-5, with D perhaps assigned TRBD1 or TRBD2 (5 bases each). The receptor was derived from an adult with an advanced solid tumor such as melanoma, head and neck, liver or kidney cancer. CDR3 residues: CASSEWGSSGETQYF. CDR3 sequence (DNA): TGCGCCAGCAGTGAGTGGGGGTCGTCTGGGGAGACCCAGTACTTC.